Sequencing of this T cell receptor beta chain was carried out in a study of T cell responses to AZD1222 COVID-19 vaccine. Whole-study findings and limits: Vaccine-related CD4 TCRs covered spike, predominating at 160-218 and 743-854. Scientists sampled the repertoires only once the peak T cell response had passed.

Libraries were prepared by immunoSEQ multiplex PCR; TCRdb keeps only in-frame clonotypes and omits some of them. Found here are 200,000 or so clones, approximately 93% of them singletons; the top ten hold about 1%. V lost 3 bases to trimming and J lost 2 bases, with 10 bases between them. CDR3 size: 13 residues. Germline CDR1 and CDR2: SQVTM and ANQGSEA. Remarks on this clone: Its antigen remains unknown.

The J gene is TRBJ1-2, the V gene TRBV29-1; possible D gene TRBD1, 6 bases. The sequence came from an adult who received the AZD1222 COVID-19 vaccine. Sequenced material: peripheral blood, taken 28 days after the second AZD1222 dose. The DNA of the CDR3 is TGCAGCGTTGACACAGGGATAAACTATGGCTACACCTTC. This codes for CSVDTGINYGYTF. Combining the CDR3 with reference TRBV29-1 and TRBJ1-2 gives the whole variable domain SAVISQKPSRDICQRGTSLTIQCQVDSQVTMMFWYRQQPGQSLTLIATANQGSEATYESGFVIDKFPISRPNLTFSTLTVSNMSPEDSSIYLCSVDTGINYGYTFGSGTRLTVV.